These 12 T cell receptor beta chains were all obtained from the same sample, sequenced in a study of cytomegalovirus exposure and HLA in healthy donors. This PCR relied on a set of 60 Vbeta primers and 13 Jbeta primers. TCRdb's table, derived via immunoSEQ multiplex PCR, lists solely in-frame clones and lacks some. The sample has some 110,000 clones, approximately 77% seen once. The sequencing input was PBMCs. Source of these receptors: a man in his forties or fifties in good health and CMV-seropositive.

The chain couples TRBV27 to TRBJ2-7, with D maybe TRBD2 (6 bases). V dropped 3 bases and J dropped 3 bases, with 9 bases sitting between them. Per germline, CDR1 MNHEY and CDR2 SMNVEV (reference sequence). This CDR3 is built from 13 residues. The CDR3 DNA sequence: TGTGCCAGCAGTTTCCTCGGGAGCTACGAGCAGTACTTC. Protein product: CASSFLGSYEQYF.

The chain combines TRBV7-9 with TRBJ1-5; D remains ambiguous. The V end was cut by 1 base, the J end by 4 bases, with 14 bases between. Looked up from germline, CDR1 is SEHNR and CDR2 is FQNEAQ (reference sequence). CDR3 length: 16 amino acids. CDR3 in amino acids: CASSLGGGRENQPQHF. Written as DNA, the CDR3 is TGTGCCAGCAGCTTAGGTGGAGGGCGGGAGAATCAGCCCCAGCATTTT.

This clone was counted only a few times. The rearrangement joins TRBV7-2 to TRBJ2-5, with 15 bases matching TRBD2. The CDR3 covers 16 residues. Germline values: CDR1 SGHTA, CDR2 FQGNSA. V was clipped by 1 base and J by 4 bases; unmatched bases: 1. CDR3 DNA sequence: TGTGCCAGCAGCTTAGGGACTAGCGGGAGGGGAGAGACCCAGTACTTC. It encodes CASSLGTSGRGETQYF.

This clone was observed a few times. V is TRBV29-1 and J is TRBJ1-2; TRBD1 matches 8 bases. Germline assignment: CDR1 SQVTM and CDR2 ANQGSEA. After removal of 6 bases from V and 9 bases from J, the junction contained 6 bases not matched to a gene. The CDR3 runs to 11 residues. The CDR3 region is CSVMDRESYTF. CDR3 in DNA: TGCAGCGTCATGGACAGGGAGAGCTACACCTTC.

The rearrangement joins TRBV9 to TRBJ2-5; possible D gene TRBD2, 6 bases. The germline V and J ends were trimmed by 0 bases and 2 bases, with 11 bases remaining between them. The CDR3 contains 15 residues. Germline V gives CDR1 SGDLS, CDR2 YYNGEE. CDR3 DNA: TGTGCCAGCAGCGTAGGTGCGGGGCTACAAGAGACCCAGTACTTC. Protein sequence: CASSVGAGLQETQYF. The complete variable domain, with remaining parts taken from reference TRBV9 and TRBJ2-5, reads DSGVTQTPKHLITATGQRVTLRCSPRSGDLSVYWYQQSLDQGLQFLIQYYNGEERAKGNILERFSAQQFPDLHSELNLSSLELGDSALYFCASSVGAGLQETQYFGPGTRLLVL.

V usage is TRBV6-5 and J usage is TRBJ2-5; D perhaps matches TRBD1 (6 bases). The J call is doubtful: the DNA matches TRBJ2-7 better. The CDR3 runs to 14 residues. The V gene's germline CDR1 is MNHEY and CDR2 SVGAGI. For the CDR3, the DNA is TGTGCCAGCAGTTACCGGGACAAATTCTACGAGCAGTACTTC. Its protein product is CASSYRDKFYEQYF.

The J gene is TRBJ1-2, the V gene TRBV15; D might be TRBD1 (6 bases). V lost 0 bases to trimming and J lost 2 bases, with 13 bases between them. This CDR3 has 16 amino acids. CDR1 LNHNV and CDR2 YYDKDF come from the germline V gene (reference sequence). The CDR3 region has the DNA TGTGCCACCAGCAGAGATGGGGGAACAGGGAACTATGGCTACACCTTC. It is translated as CATSRDGGTGNYGYTF. Combining the CDR3 with reference TRBV15 and TRBJ1-2 gives the whole variable domain DAMVIQNPRYQVTQFGKPVTLSCSQTLNHNVMYWYQQKSSQAPKLLFHYYDKDFNNEADTPDNFQSRRPNTSFCFLDIRSPGLGDTAMYLCATSRDGGTGNYGYTFGSGTRLTVV.

Only a few counts were recorded for this clone. The chain combines TRBV10-2 with TRBJ2-2; tentatively, D is TRBD2 (6 bases). The CDR3 contains 13 residues. V dropped 8 bases and J dropped 7 bases, with 14 bases sitting between them. Germline CDR1 WSHSY, CDR2 SAAADI. For the CDR3, the DNA is TGCGCCAGCGGGGACCTCGGGGGCGGGGAGCTGTTTTTT. Translated, it gives CASGDLGGGELFF.

This clone was recorded a few times. The chain combines TRBV14 with TRBJ2-7, with 9 bases fitting TRBD1. The V segment lost 0 bases and the J segment 7 bases; nucleotides outside the gene matches: 10. Per the germline V gene, CDR1 is SGHDN and CDR2 is FVKESK. The CDR3 runs to 16 residues. This CDR3 reads CASSQELEDRGREQYF. CDR3 nucleotides: TGTGCCAGCAGCCAAGAGTTGGAGGACAGGGGAAGGGAGCAGTACTTC.

V gene TRBV2 combines with J gene TRBJ2-7; 8 nucleotides align to TRBD1. The trim removed 4 bases at V and 6 bases at J, leaving 11 bases unmatched. Germline-derived CDR1 and CDR2 are SNHLY and FYNNEI. CDR3 size: 15 residues. The CDR3 sequence is CASSVVTGGTGEQYF. The CDR3 nucleotides read TGTGCCAGCAGTGTCGTAACAGGGGGAACTGGCGAGCAGTACTTC.

Remarks on this clone: In the same sample, other DNA sequences code for this CDR3. This chain links TRBV6-5 with TRBJ1-5; 10 bases are a match to TRBD1. The CDR3 is made up of 16 amino acids. The junction had 1 base not matched to a gene; V was cut back by 0 bases and J by 2 bases. CDR1 MNHEY and CDR2 SVGAGI come from the germline V gene. CDR3 in amino acids: CASSYSGTGGNQPQHF. As DNA, the CDR3 is TGTGCCAGCAGTTACTCCGGGACAGGGGGCAATCAGCCCCAGCATTTT.

The V and J genes are TRBV6-1 and TRBJ1-4; D perhaps matches TRBD1 (6 bases). Germline CDR1 reads MNHNS; CDR2 reads SASEGT. V lost 2 bases to trimming and J lost 4 bases, with 11 bases between them. The CDR3 is 15 amino acids. CDR3 sequence reads: CASSEQQGYNEKLFF. CDR3 in DNA: TGTGCCAGCAGTGAACAACAGGGTTATAATGAAAAACTGTTTTTT.